This TCR beta chain was observed in a study of T cells in Graves' hyperthyroidism and ophthalmopathy. The diagnoses drew upon clinical symptoms, serum thyroxine and TRAb, thyroid ultrasound and orbital computed tomography. This clonotype was observed at least ten times. The antigen is unknown. Trimming left V 0 bases short and J 0 bases short, with 1 base between. Germline V CDR1 and CDR2: KGHDR, SFDVKD. This CDR3 comprises 13 residues. Amplification of TCR beta CDR3 regions used RNA as the template. Using the HTBI primer set, a first-round RT-PCR was run on the TCR CDR3. Each CDR3 protein gets one entry after TCRdb re-called the multiplex PCR reads with MiXCR. The sample consists of hundreds of thousands of distinct CDR3 sequences, roughly 46% of them appearing once. Overall study findings and caveats: Among thyroid clonotypes expanded above 0.001, most also appeared in blood. A model built on 13 V-J features separated ophthalmopathy from stable hyperthyroidism.

J is TRBJ1-1 and V is TRBV24-1; D gene unclear. The clonotype was recovered from an adult man with Graves' disease, either hyperthyroidism or ophthalmopathy (not recorded which). The sequenced sample was peripheral blood or thyroid tissue (not recorded which). The CDR3 protein is CATSDLLNTEAFF. The CDR3 DNA reads as TGTGCCACCAGTGATTTGCTGAACACTGAAGCTTTCTTT.